This T cell receptor (beta chain) was found in a study of identical twins. This clonotype was counted at least ten times. This CDR3 has 15 amino acids. Trimming cost V 3 bases and J 3 bases, with 13 bases left between them. The V gene's germline CDR1 is SGDLS and CDR2 YYNGEE. In TCRdb, the 5' RACE reads were re-called with MiXCR into one record per CDR3 protein. This repertoire shows nearly 900,000 distinct CDR3 sequences, 9% to 15% found once; its top ten account for 1.5% to 2%. The data were also submitted as part of a second study, on yellow fever vaccine responses in identical twins.

The source is a woman younger than 35 in good health. The chain couples TRBV9 to TRBJ2-1; the D gene is possibly TRBD2 (6 bases). Material for sequencing was PBMCs. In DNA form, the CDR3 reads TGTGCCAGCAGCGCCGGAGGGATATTCTACAATGAGCAGTTCTTC. This encodes CASSAGGIFYNEQFF.